Presented here are 21 T cell receptor beta chains from one specimen sequenced in a study of blood T cell repertoires in COVID-19. Generated by immunoSEQ multiplex PCR, the TCRdb table keeps only in-frame clones and is missing some. The data show about 320,000 clones, approximately 88% seen once. Sequencing was carried out using PBMCs or T cells enriched from blood (not recorded which). The source is a man aged 60 to 69 who had recovered from COVID-19.

The chain carries TRBV9 and TRBJ2-2, with 10 bases lining up with TRBD2. V gave up 3 bases and J gave up 3 bases; unmatched junction bases: 5. The CDR3 consists of 16 residues. Looked up from germline, CDR1 is SGDLS and CDR2 is YYNGEE. The CDR3 here is CASSARTSGYTGELFF. Written as DNA, the CDR3 is TGTGCCAGCAGCGCCAGGACTAGCGGTTACACCGGGGAGCTGTTTTTT.

The chain couples TRBV7-9 to TRBJ2-3; maybe TRBD2 (5 bases). The V gene lost 2 bases and the J gene lost 0 bases, with 9 bases spanning the gap. The length of the CDR3 is 15 residues. In germline, CDR1 is SEHNR, CDR2 FQNEAQ (reference sequence). The CDR3 bases are TGTGCCAGCAGCTTAATCCGGACTAGCACAGATACGCAGTATTTT. Translation gives CASSLIRTSTDTQYF.

This clone showed up just once. DNA of the CDR3: TGCGCCAGCAGTGAACGGGGACAGGGGGCGTCTGAAGCTTTCTTT. As protein: CASSERGQGASEAFF. The chain employs TRBV10-1 and TRBJ1-1; 12 positions agree with TRBD1. V trimming: 3 bases; J trimming: 6 bases; junction bases outside the gene matches: 5. This CDR3 is built from 15 residues. From germline, CDR1 is WNHNN and CDR2 SYGVQD (reference sequence).

V is TRBV24-1 and J is TRBJ2-5; 10 bases line up with TRBD2. The CDR3 runs to 15 residues. Germline loops: CDR1 KGHDR, CDR2 SFDVKD. V was pared by 7 bases and J by 4 bases, with 8 bases of the junction left unmatched. For the CDR3, the DNA is TGTGCCACCAGAACAGCGGGAGGGCCGGGAGAGACCCAGTACTTC. Protein sequence: CATRTAGGPGETQYF.

The V and J genes are TRBV5-1 and TRBJ1-2; 9 bases agree with TRBD1. After removal of 4 bases from V and 8 bases from J, the junction contained 12 bases not matched to a gene. Germline-derived CDR1 and CDR2 are SGHRS and YFSETQ. The CDR3 loop spans 15 amino acids. In DNA form, the CDR3 reads TGCGCCAGCAGCCCCGGACAGGGGCTCTATGAGGGCTACACCTTC. The encoded protein is CASSPGQGLYEGYTF.

V gene TRBV6-2 or TRBV6-3 combines with J gene TRBJ2-7; tentative D call: TRBD1 (6 bases). The CDR3 loop spans 15 amino acids. Germline CDR1 MNHEY, CDR2 SVGEGT. V was clipped by 5 bases and J by 3 bases, with 17 bases between them. The CDR3 here is CASSPQVRGNYEQYF. The CDR3 coding sequence is TGTGCCAGCAGTCCACAGGTCAGGGGAAACTACGAGCAGTACTTC.

V and J are TRBV9 and TRBJ2-3, with a tentative D call TRBD2 (6 bases). The V and J ends lost 3 bases and 3 bases respectively, with 11 bases between them. In germline, CDR1 is SGDLS, CDR2 YYNGEE. The CDR3 runs 14 residues. The CDR3 bases are TGTGCCAGCAGCGGGACCGGGGGTACAGATACGCAGTATTTT. Its translation is CASSGTGGTDTQYF.

This clone appeared once. The chain uses TRBV29-1 and TRBJ2-3; the D is unclear. The CDR3 is 13 residues long. Trimming left V 7 bases short and J 7 bases short, with 18 bases between. CDR1 and CDR2 from the germline V gene are SQVTM and ANQGSEA. CDR3 loop: CSALWAVKNTQYF. The CDR3 DNA follows: TGCAGCGCCCTGTGGGCAGTTAAAAATACGCAGTATTTT.

This clone was seen more than once but under ten times. This sequence joins TRBV4-3 and TRBJ1-5; 7 bases are a match to TRBD1. The V segment lost 3 bases and the J segment 2 bases; nucleotides outside the gene matches: 7. Germline-derived CDR1 and CDR2 are LGHNA and YSLEER. The CDR3 contains 16 residues. CDR3 DNA: TGCGCCAGCAGCCACCACCACAGGGGCGGCAATCAGCCCCAGCATTTT. Translation: CASSHHHRGGNQPQHF.

This clone was observed once. The V gene is TRBV4-3, the J gene TRBJ1-4; the D is unclear. CDR3 length: 16 amino acids. Trimming removed 1 base from V and 1 base from J, with 10 bases in between. The germline V gene has CDR1 LGHNA and CDR2 YSLEER. DNA of the CDR3: TGCGCCAGCAGCCAAGTTTCGCGGGAAACTAATGAAAAACTGTTTTTT. Translated: CASSQVSRETNEKLFF.

The rearrangement joins TRBV6-2 or TRBV6-3 to TRBJ2-7; D may be TRBD2 (6 bases). Looked up from germline, CDR1 is MNHEY and CDR2 is SVGEGT. This CDR3 contains 13 residues. Trimming left V 6 bases short and J 6 bases short, with 15 bases between. CDR3: CASSLGTFPEQYF. DNA for the CDR3: TGTGCCAGCAGCCTAGGGACTTTCCCCGAGCAGTACTTC.

This chain joins TRBV16 and TRBJ1-3; D perhaps matches TRBD1 (6 bases). The CDR3 is 14 residues long. V was clipped by 4 bases and J by 1 base, with 8 bases between them. CDR1 and CDR2 (germline): KGHSY, FQNENV. CDR3 in amino acids: CASSLQGSGNTIYF. In nucleotides, the CDR3 is TGTGCCAGCAGCCTACAGGGATCTGGAAACACCATATATTTT. The whole variable domain, remainder taken from reference TRBV16 and TRBJ1-3, is GEEVAQTPKHLVRGEGQKAKLYCAPIKGHSYVFWYQQVLKNEFKFLISFQNENVFDETGMPKERFSAKCLPNSPCSLEIQATKLEDSAVYFCASSLQGSGNTIYFGEGSWLTVV.

The V gene is TRBV6-5, the J gene TRBJ1-4, with 8 positions matching TRBD1. The V gene end was trimmed by 2 bases and the J gene end by 4 bases; junction bases not matched to a gene: 6. Germline loops: CDR1 MNHEY, CDR2 SVGAGI. The CDR3 sequence is 16 residues long. Written as DNA, the CDR3 is TGTGCCAGCAGTTACCAGCCGGGACAGGATAATGAAAAACTGTTTTTT. Amino acids: CASSYQPGQDNEKLFF.

The chain couples TRBV24-1 to TRBJ1-2; 11 bases line up with TRBD1. CDR3 length: 18 amino acids. Germline V lookup: CDR1 KGHDR, CDR2 SFDVKD. V shed 4 bases and J 3 bases; nucleotides not matched to a gene: 12. CDR3 sequence (DNA): TGTGCCACCAGTGAGGCGGGTCCGGGACAGGGGGGACACTATGGCTACACCTTC. It is translated as CATSEAGPGQGGHYGYTF.

This sequence joins TRBV14 and TRBJ2-4; D perhaps matches TRBD2 (6 bases). The CDR3 runs to 16 residues. Trimming removed 2 bases from V and 3 bases from J, with 14 bases in between. The germline V gene encodes CDR1 SGHDN and CDR2 FVKESK. The CDR3 DNA reads TGTGCCAGCAGCCAAAAGTTGACGGGAGACAAAAACATTCAGTACTTC. This codes for CASSQKLTGDKNIQYF.

This clone came up once. The chain recombines TRBV3-1 (or the pseudogene TRBV3-2) with TRBJ2-1, with D unresolved. CDR1 is LGHDT, CDR2 YNNKEL, per germline (reference sequence). The CDR3 has 15 residues. V lost 0 bases, J lost 0 bases, and 6 bases lay in between. As DNA, the CDR3 is TGTGCCAGCAGCCAAGATACCAGCTCCTACAATGAGCAGTTCTTC. It specifies CASSQDTSSYNEQFF.

V usage is TRBV28 and J usage is TRBJ1-2; TRBD1 matches at 12 bases. J was trimmed by 8 bases and V by 4 bases; bases with no gene match: 8. This CDR3 has 15 amino acids. Germline V gene sequence: CDR1 MDHEN, CDR2 SYDVKM. The CDR3 loop reads CASSSLGTGGEGYTF. In nucleotides, the CDR3 is TGTGCCAGCAGTTCCTTAGGGACAGGGGGCGAAGGCTACACCTTC.

The chain joins TRBV25-1 to TRBJ1-3; tentatively, D is TRBD1 (5 bases). The ends were cut back, 8 bases at V and 3 bases at J, with 20 bases in the middle. The germline V gene has CDR1 MGHDK and CDR2 SYGVNS. This CDR3 has 16 residues. Here the CDR3 reads CASPLQVKTYGNTIYF. DNA of the CDR3: TGTGCCAGCCCCTTACAGGTTAAGACATATGGAAACACCATATATTTT.

This clone was counted a few times. This rearrangement joins TRBV5-6 to TRBJ2-3; 8 bases match TRBD2. This CDR3 comprises 16 residues. J lost 9 bases, V lost 1 base, and 13 bases had no gene match. Germline V gives CDR1 SGHDT, CDR2 YYEEEE. CDR3 in DNA: TGTGCCAGCAGCTTGAGGTCCGGGACTAGTCAGGGGACGCAGTATTTT. Translated, it gives CASSLRSGTSQGTQYF.

The chain joins TRBV29-1 to TRBJ2-7; TRBD2 might be the D (6 bases). Germline V gene lookup returns CDR1 SQVTM and CDR2 ANQGSEA. The CDR3 covers 11 residues. V was clipped by 6 bases and J by 5 bases, with 11 bases between them. This CDR3 is CSVFGRHEQYF. CDR3 coding DNA: TGCAGCGTCTTCGGGAGACACGAGCAGTACTTC.

The rearrangement uses TRBV27 and TRBJ2-1; 10 bases are a match to TRBD1. V dropped 5 bases and J dropped 9; count of bases not matched to a gene: 10. CDR1 and CDR2 (germline): MNHEY, SMNVEV (reference sequence). The CDR3 covers 15 residues. CDR3 sequence reads: CASSAPGQGKGEQFF. The DNA for the CDR3 is TGTGCCAGCAGTGCTCCGGGACAGGGGAAGGGTGAGCAGTTCTTC.